The sequence of this T cell receptor (beta chain) was determined in a study of blood T cell repertoires in COVID-19. Looking at the study overall: Some COVID-19 samples were acute and others convalescent; all came from the United States, Italy and Spain. T cells, B-cell-depleted T cells, or PBMCs provided the cDNA or gDNA that served as material.

Original methodology: Amplification with reference gene primers provided the estimates of nucleated cell counts. The method was immunoSEQ multiplex PCR; TCRdb's version includes in-frame clones alone and lacks a portion of them. V, J and clone size are taken as reported in that table, and D and trimming were inferred from the DNA itself. The table shows about 130,000 clones, with 85% to 90% occurring only once. This CDR3 comprises 18 residues. CDR1 is SGHVS and CDR2 is FNYEAQ in the germline V gene. V was clipped by 6 bases and J by 2 bases; unmatched bases: 14. The TCR comes from a man aged 50-59 years with active COVID-19. The sequenced sample consisted of peripheral blood. V is TRBV7-6 and J is TRBJ2-1; 9 bases align to TRBD2. The CDR3 loop is CASSNRASVAGAYNEQFF. Written as DNA, the CDR3 is TGTGCCAGCAGTAACCGGGCTTCAGTAGCGGGGGCCTACAATGAGCAGTTCTTC.